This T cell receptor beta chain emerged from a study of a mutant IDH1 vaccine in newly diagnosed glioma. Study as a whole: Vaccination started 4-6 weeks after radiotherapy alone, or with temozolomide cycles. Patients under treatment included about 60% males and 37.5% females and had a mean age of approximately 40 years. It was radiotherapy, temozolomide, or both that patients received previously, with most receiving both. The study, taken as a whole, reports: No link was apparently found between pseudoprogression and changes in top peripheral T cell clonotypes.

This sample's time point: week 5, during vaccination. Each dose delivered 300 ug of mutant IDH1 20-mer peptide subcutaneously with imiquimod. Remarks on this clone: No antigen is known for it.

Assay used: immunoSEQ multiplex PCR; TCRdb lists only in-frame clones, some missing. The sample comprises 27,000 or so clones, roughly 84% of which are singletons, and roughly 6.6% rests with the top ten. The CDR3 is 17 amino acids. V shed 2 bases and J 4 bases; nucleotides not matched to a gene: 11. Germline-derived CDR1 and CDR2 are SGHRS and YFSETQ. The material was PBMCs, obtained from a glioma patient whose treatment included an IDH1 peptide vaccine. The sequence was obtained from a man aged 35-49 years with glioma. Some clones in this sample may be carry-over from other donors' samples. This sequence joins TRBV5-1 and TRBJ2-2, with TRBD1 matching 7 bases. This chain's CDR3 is CASSFFRTGQTTGELFF. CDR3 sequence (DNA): TGCGCCAGCAGCTTCTTTCGGACAGGTCAAACCACCGGGGAGCTGTTTTTT.